This is a list of T cell receptor beta chains from one sample in a study of tumor and adjacent non-tumor tissue in lung cancer. One entry per CDR3 protein results from TCRdb running MiXCR on the multiplex PCR reads. The table shows some 73,000 distinct CDR3 sequences, with 70% to 90% occurring only once. Sequencing used distant non-tumor lung tissue. The source of these receptors is a man aged 60-69 years with non-small cell lung cancer. CDR3s leave out the opening cysteine and the closing phenylalanine or tryptophan. The order of the fields is D gene, V gene, J gene, CDR3 protein. The D gene is left open where the match is weak.

d_gene: TRBD2
v_gene: TRBV20-1
j_gene: TRBJ2-3
CDR3aa: SAGTSGKSDTQY

d_gene: NA
v_gene: TRBV12-3/TRBV12-4
j_gene: TRBJ1-1
CDR3aa: ASRDGRRGGIETF

d_gene: NA
v_gene: TRBV12-3/TRBV12-4
j_gene: TRBJ2-5
CDR3aa: ASSLLATYETQY

d_gene: NA
v_gene: TRBV12-3/TRBV12-4
j_gene: TRBJ2-7
CDR3aa: ASSPADAIPD

d_gene: NA
v_gene: TRBV20-1
j_gene: TRBJ2-5
CDR3aa: SAIRVPGSSSETQY

d_gene: NA
v_gene: TRBV6-2/TRBV6-3
j_gene: TRBJ2-7
CDR3aa: ASRGSFYEQY

d_gene: TRBD1
v_gene: TRBV11-2
j_gene: TRBJ2-6
CDR3aa: AINLVPKDRPSGANVLT

d_gene: NA
v_gene: TRBV4-3
j_gene: TRBJ2-6
CDR3aa: ASNQEAVSGANVVT

d_gene: NA
v_gene: TRBV4-3
j_gene: TRBJ1-2
CDR3aa: ASNQDHAVDPYGYT

d_gene: NA
v_gene: TRBV5-5
j_gene: TRBJ2-1
CDR3aa: VKSRDNSYNEQF